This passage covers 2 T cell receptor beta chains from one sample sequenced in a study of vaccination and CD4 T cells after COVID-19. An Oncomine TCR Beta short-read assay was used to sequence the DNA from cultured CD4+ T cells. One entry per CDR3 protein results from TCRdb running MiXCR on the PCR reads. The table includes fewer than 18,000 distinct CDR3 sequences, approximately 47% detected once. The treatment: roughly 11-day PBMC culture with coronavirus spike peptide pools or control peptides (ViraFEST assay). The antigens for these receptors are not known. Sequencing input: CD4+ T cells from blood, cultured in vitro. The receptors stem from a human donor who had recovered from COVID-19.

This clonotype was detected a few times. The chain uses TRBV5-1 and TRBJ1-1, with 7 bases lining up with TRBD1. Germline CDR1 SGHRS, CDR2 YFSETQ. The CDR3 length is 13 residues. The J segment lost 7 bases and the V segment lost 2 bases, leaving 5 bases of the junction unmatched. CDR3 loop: CASSLTGEGEAFF. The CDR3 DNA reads TGCGCCAGCAGCTTAACAGGGGAAGGTGAAGCTTTCTTT.

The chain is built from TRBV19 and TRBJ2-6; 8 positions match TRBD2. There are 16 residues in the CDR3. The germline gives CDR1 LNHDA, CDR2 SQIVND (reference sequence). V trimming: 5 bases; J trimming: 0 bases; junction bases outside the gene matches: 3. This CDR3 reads CASSPGGISGANVLTF. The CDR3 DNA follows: TGTGCCAGTAGTCCGGGAGGGATCTCTGGGGCCAACGTCCTGACTTTC.